This T cell receptor beta chain stems from a study of regulatory T cells in long-lasting Graves disease. The time point here: newly diagnosed GD, antithyroid drugs for less than 3 months. The TCR library used RNA extracted from PBMCs. This CDR3 spans 14 amino acids. Germline CDR1 reads MNHEY; CDR2 reads SVGEGT. V lost 2 bases, J lost 5 bases, and 5 bases stayed unmatched. Ten or more counts support this clonotype. Building of the TCR beta libraries involved iRepertoire HTBI primers and Arm-PCR of CDR3 regions. Each CDR3 protein is one row after TCRdb ran MiXCR on the multiplex PCR reads. Found here are about 210,000 distinct CDR3 sequences, roughly 18% of them singletons; the top ten hold about 12%. The same specimen was also included in a second study, on T cells in Graves' hyperthyroidism and ophthalmopathy.

V usage is TRBV6-2 or TRBV6-3 and J usage is TRBJ1-1; the match to TRBD1 covers 7 bases. The source of this sequence is a woman under 40 with Graves disease. The specimen was peripheral blood mononuclear cells (PBMCs), collected at new diagnosis, from a patient treated with antithyroid drugs. CDR3 DNA: TGTGCCAGCAGTTACCCTGTACAGGGGACTGAAGCTTTCTTT. This encodes CASSYPVQGTEAFF.